Each of the 3 T cell receptor beta chains below was sequenced from the same sample in a study of T cells in Graves' hyperthyroidism and ophthalmopathy. Amplified TCR beta CDR3 regions derived from RNA transcripts. HTBI primers drove first-round RT-PCR of the TCR CDR3. TCRdb ran MiXCR on the multiplex PCR reads and lists one entry per CDR3 protein. The data hold approximately 740,000 distinct CDR3 sequences, with approximately 14% observed a single time. The source material was blood. The receptor set was obtained from a woman aged 18-29 years with Graves' hyperthyroidism.

Ten or more counts support this clonotype. This chain connects TRBV6-1 to TRBJ2-2; 9 positions match TRBD1. The CDR3 contains 18 residues. V dropped 6 bases and J dropped 6; count of bases not matched to a gene: 17. Per the germline V gene, CDR1 is MNHNS and CDR2 is SASEGT. CDR3 sequence (DNA): TGTGCCAGCAGCCGGACGGGGCCGGACAGGGGATCATCCGGGGAGCTGTTTTTT. This encodes CASSRTGPDRGSSGELFF.

This clonotype was picked up many times. V is TRBV30 and J is TRBJ1-1; D not certain. The CDR3 length is 13 residues. V dropped 1 base and J dropped 4 bases, with 10 bases sitting between them. CDR1 is GTSNPN, CDR2 SVGIG, per germline (reference sequence). The CDR3 loop reads CAWSGDGATEAFF. In DNA, the CDR3 is TGTGCCTGGAGTGGGGATGGCGCCACTGAAGCTTTCTTT. Full variable domain (rest looked up from reference TRBV30 and TRBJ1-1): SQTIHQWPATLVQPVGSPLSLECTVEGTSNPNLYWYRQAAGRGLQLLFYSVGIGQISSEVPQNLSASRPQDRQFILSSKKLLLSDSGFYLCAWSGDGATEAFFGQGTRLTVV.

J is TRBJ1-1 and V is TRBV14; a possible D gene is TRBD1 (5 bases). The germline gives CDR1 SGHDN, CDR2 FVKESK. The CDR3 has 18 amino acids. The V and J ends lost 5 bases and 3 bases respectively, with 25 bases between them. CDR3 coding DNA: TGTGCCAGCAGCGCCCTGGGTGGGGGGGTAGGGCTGGACACTGAAGCTTTCTTT. This encodes CASSALGGGVGLDTEAFF.